This T cell receptor (beta chain) came from a study of CD8+ T cells in alopecia areata. Looking at the study overall: It was 6 to 18 months of tofacitinib, and then there were 6 months off drug. Study-wide results and caveats: Scalp specimens additionally yield sequences from normal skin's resident alphabeta T cells.

Treatment given: oral pan-JAK inhibitor, 5-10 mg twice daily. Those with alopecia areata gave lesional scalp punch biopsies and peripheral blood. V lost 2 bases, J lost 0 bases, and 16 bases lay in between. Per germline, CDR1 MNHNS and CDR2 SASEGT. This CDR3 is built from 18 residues. On this clone: The antigen remains unidentified.

Once RNA had been extracted, it was reverse transcribed into cDNA to act as the sequencing template. Repertoires were generated with immunoSEQ multiplex PCR, while TCRdb's copy carries only in-frame clones and drops some. The sample contains under 250,000 clones, more than 55% of which appear only once. The starting material was CD4+ T cells sorted from blood, obtained between weeks 43 and 45, from a patient treated with tofacitinib. This rearrangement joins TRBV6-1 to TRBJ2-2; D perhaps matches TRBD2 (7 bases). This sequence originates from a human donor with alopecia areata. CDR3 loop: CASSERSAGHPNTGELFF. Here the CDR3 DNA reads TGTGCCAGCAGTGAAAGGTCAGCGGGACACCCGAACACCGGGGAGCTGTTTTTT.